This is a list of T cell receptor beta chains from one sample in a study of identical twins. TCRdb called the 5' RACE reads again in MiXCR, with one record for every CDR3 protein. The top ten hold roughly 1.5% of the sample, which has some 600,000 distinct CDR3 sequences, roughly 6.6% seen once. The same data also contributed to another study, on yellow fever vaccine responses in identical twins.

Input material: PBMCs. These receptor sequences come from a woman in her late teens or twenties in good health. Both conserved end residues are part of each CDR3. A D gene is named only where the DNA matches it firmly. Size values are once, few and many counts, or a class for expanded clones, and some rows have none.

J gene: TRBJ2-3; V gene: TRBV5-1; clone size: -; D gene: -; CDR3 DNA: TGCGCCAGCAGCTTGGCCTTACAGTGGGGCACAGATACGCAGTATTTT; CDR3 protein: CASSLALQWGTDTQYF
J gene: TRBJ2-1; V gene: TRBV2; clone size: many; D gene: TRBD2; CDR3 DNA: TGTGCCAGCAGTGAAGGGGCTAGCGGTGAACGGCAGTTCTTC; CDR3 protein: CASSEGASGERQFF
J gene: TRBJ2-1; V gene: TRBV11-2; clone size: few; D gene: TRBD2; CDR3 DNA: TGTGCCAGCAGCTTAGTGGGACTAGGGGGGACTAGCGGGAGGGCCGATGAGCAGTTCTTC; CDR3 protein: CASSLVGLGGTSGRADEQFF
J gene: TRBJ2-5; V gene: TRBV12-3/TRBV12-4; clone size: few; D gene: TRBD2; CDR3 DNA: TGTGCCAGCAGTTTTCCCCGGACACGGACTAGCGGAGCCCAAGAGACCCAGTACTTC; CDR3 protein: CASSFPRTRTSGAQETQYF
J gene: TRBJ2-2; V gene: TRBV29-1; clone size: many; D gene: TRBD1; CDR3 DNA: TGCAGCGGCGGCAACCTCGGACAGGGGCGCCCCGGGGAGCTGTTTTTT; CDR3 protein: CSGGNLGQGRPGELFF
J gene: TRBJ2-2; V gene: TRBV10-2; clone size: once; D gene: -; CDR3 DNA: TGCGCCAGCAGTGAACAGGGTCCCGGGGAGCTGTTTTTT; CDR3 protein: CASSEQGPGELFF
J gene: TRBJ2-3; V gene: TRBV5-1; clone size: -; D gene: -; CDR3 DNA: TGCGCCAGCAGCTTGAGGCGTACTAGCAGCAACACAGATACGCAGTATTTT; CDR3 protein: CASSLRRTSSNTDTQYF
J gene: TRBJ1-1; V gene: TRBV5-1; clone size: few; D gene: -; CDR3 DNA: TGCGCCAGCAGTCGGCGAGAGGGGGGAACTGAAGCTTTCTTT; CDR3 protein: CASSRREGGTEAFF
J gene: TRBJ1-2; V gene: TRBV12-3/TRBV12-4; clone size: few; D gene: TRBD1; CDR3 DNA: TGTGCCAGCAGTGCCCAGACAGGGGGTTTGGATGGCTACACCTTC; CDR3 protein: CASSAQTGGLDGYTF
J gene: TRBJ1-2; V gene: TRBV6-5; clone size: many; D gene: -; CDR3 DNA: TGTGCCAGTCGGACAACTAACTATGGCTACACCTTC; CDR3 protein: CASRTTNYGYTF
J gene: TRBJ1-5; V gene: TRBV12-3/TRBV12-4; clone size: many; D gene: TRBD1; CDR3 DNA: TGTGCCAGCAGAACAACAGGGGCCTTAGATCAGCCCCAGCATTTT; CDR3 protein: CASRTTGALDQPQHF
J gene: TRBJ2-3; V gene: TRBV12-3/TRBV12-4; clone size: many; D gene: TRBD1; CDR3 DNA: TGTGCCAGCAGCGACAGGGTGGGCACAGATACGCAGTATTTT; CDR3 protein: CASSDRVGTDTQYF
J gene: TRBJ2-2; V gene: TRBV9; clone size: few; D gene: -; CDR3 DNA: TGTGCCAGCAGCCCCGCTTTGGGCCTGAACACCGGGGAGCTGTTTTTT; CDR3 protein: CASSPALGLNTGELFF
J gene: TRBJ2-3; V gene: TRBV14; clone size: -; D gene: TRBD2; CDR3 DNA: TGTGCCAGCAGGAGTAGCGGGGGTGCCCCTGCGCAGTATTTT; CDR3 protein: CASRSSGGAPAQYF
J gene: TRBJ2-3; V gene: TRBV6-1; clone size: -; D gene: TRBD2; CDR3 DNA: TGTGCCAGCAGTCTCCCGGGGGGGACCTACACAGATACGCAGTATTTT; CDR3 protein: CASSLPGGTYTDTQYF
J gene: TRBJ2-5; V gene: TRBV2; clone size: -; D gene: -; CDR3 DNA: TGTGCCAGCAGTGCCGGGACACCGAGAAAAGAGACCCAGTACTTC; CDR3 protein: CASSAGTPRKETQYF
J gene: TRBJ2-1; V gene: TRBV19; clone size: -; D gene: TRBD2; CDR3 DNA: TGTGCCAGTAGTATACTACCGGGACTAGCGAATGAGCAGTTCTTC; CDR3 protein: CASSILPGLANEQFF
J gene: TRBJ2-7; V gene: TRBV18; clone size: -; D gene: TRBD2; CDR3 DNA: TGTGCCAGCTCACCCCCCAGGGTAGCGGGAGCCTACGAGCAGTACTTC; CDR3 protein: CASSPPRVAGAYEQYF
J gene: TRBJ2-2; V gene: TRBV5-6; clone size: many; D gene: TRBD1; CDR3 DNA: TGTGCCAGCAGCTTGGACAGGGGCAATCTGAACACCGGGGAGCTGTTTTTT; CDR3 protein: CASSLDRGNLNTGELFF
J gene: TRBJ2-1; V gene: TRBV28; clone size: many; D gene: -; CDR3 DNA: TGTGCCAGCAGTTTAGGGTGGGCAGGCGTCGACTCCTACAATGAGCAGTTCTTC; CDR3 protein: CASSLGWAGVDSYNEQFF
J gene: TRBJ2-7; V gene: TRBV3-2; clone size: -; D gene: -; CDR3 DNA: TGTACCATCTGTAAACCGGGACTAGCGGGAGGGGGTCTGTACGAGCAGTACTTC; CDR3 protein: CTICKPGLAGGGLYEQYF
J gene: TRBJ2-1; V gene: TRBV5-1; clone size: many; D gene: TRBD1; CDR3 DNA: TGTGCCAGCAGCCCCCGGGACAGAACGTACAATGAGCAGTTCTTC; CDR3 protein: CASSPRDRTYNEQFF
J gene: TRBJ1-1; V gene: TRBV4-2; clone size: many; D gene: -; CDR3 DNA: TGTGCCAGCAGCCAAGATATAGGCACGGTGAACACTGAAGCTTTCTTT; CDR3 protein: CASSQDIGTVNTEAFF
J gene: TRBJ1-2; V gene: TRBV4-1; clone size: few; D gene: -; CDR3 DNA: TGCGCCAGCAGCCAAGCTCATGGCTACACCTTC; CDR3 protein: CASSQAHGYTF
J gene: TRBJ1-6; V gene: TRBV15; clone size: -; D gene: TRBD1; CDR3 DNA: TGTGCCACCAGCAGAGCAAGGGACAGGGGGCTTTCACCCCTCCACTTT; CDR3 protein: CATSRARDRGLSPLHF
J gene: TRBJ2-1; V gene: TRBV12-3/TRBV12-4; clone size: -; D gene: -; CDR3 DNA: TGTGCCAGCAGTTTGTTTCAGACCGAGCAGTTCTTC; CDR3 protein: CASSLFQTEQFF
J gene: TRBJ2-3; V gene: TRBV5-1; clone size: few; D gene: -; CDR3 DNA: TGCGCCAGCAGCTTGGACAGGGAAGCAGATACGCAGTATTTT; CDR3 protein: CASSLDREADTQYF
J gene: TRBJ2-1; V gene: TRBV2; clone size: few; D gene: TRBD2; CDR3 DNA: TGTGCCAGCAGGGGGGTAGGCGGGAGGAACTACAATGAGCAGTTCTTC; CDR3 protein: CASRGVGGRNYNEQFF
J gene: TRBJ2-1; V gene: TRBV2; clone size: few; D gene: -; CDR3 DNA: TGTGCCAGCGAGCTAGCTGGCACCTCCTACAATGAGCAGTTCTTC; CDR3 protein: CASELAGTSYNEQFF
J gene: TRBJ1-2; V gene: TRBV12-3/TRBV12-4; clone size: -; D gene: -; CDR3 DNA: TGTGCCAGCAGTTTCGACAGAACCTATGGCTACACCTTC; CDR3 protein: CASSFDRTYGYTF
J gene: TRBJ1-4; V gene: TRBV2; clone size: few; D gene: -; CDR3 DNA: TGTGCCAGCAGTGAATGGCAGTTTAATGAAAAACTGTTTTTT; CDR3 protein: CASSEWQFNEKLFF
J gene: TRBJ2-3; V gene: TRBV29-1; clone size: -; D gene: -; CDR3 DNA: TGCAGCGTTATCAGACTCCTGGGGACAGATACGCAGTATTTT; CDR3 protein: CSVIRLLGTDTQYF
J gene: TRBJ2-1; V gene: TRBV28; clone size: -; D gene: TRBD2; CDR3 DNA: TGTGCCAGCAGTTGGGGGGGGGGAGGATACAATGAGCAGTTCTTC; CDR3 protein: CASSWGGGGYNEQFF
J gene: TRBJ2-7; V gene: TRBV5-5; clone size: -; D gene: TRBD2; CDR3 DNA: TGTGCCAGCAGCTCTACCAGTCTAGCGGGGGGATCCTACGAGCAGTACTTC; CDR3 protein: CASSSTSLAGGSYEQYF
J gene: TRBJ2-1; V gene: TRBV10-3; clone size: many; D gene: TRBD1; CDR3 DNA: TGTGCCACAGGGACAGGGGGCGAGGATGAGCAGTTCTTC; CDR3 protein: CATGTGGEDEQFF
J gene: TRBJ2-5; V gene: TRBV3-1; clone size: few; D gene: TRBD2; CDR3 DNA: TGTGCCAGCAGCCCCCTGAAGAAGACTAGCGGGAACCAAGAGACCCAGTACTTC; CDR3 protein: CASSPLKKTSGNQETQYF
J gene: TRBJ2-7; V gene: TRBV7-9; clone size: many; D gene: -; CDR3 DNA: TGTGCCAGCAGCTTAGCGGAGACTAGACCCTACGAGCAGTACTTC; CDR3 protein: CASSLAETRPYEQYF
J gene: TRBJ2-3; V gene: TRBV3-1; clone size: many; D gene: TRBD1; CDR3 DNA: TGTGCCAGCAGCTTACGGACAGGGGGAACAGATACGCAGTATTTT; CDR3 protein: CASSLRTGGTDTQYF
J gene: TRBJ2-4; V gene: TRBV9; clone size: many; D gene: TRBD2; CDR3 DNA: TGTGCCAGCAGCCCCCAGACTAGCGCCAAAAACATTCAGTACTTC; CDR3 protein: CASSPQTSAKNIQYF
J gene: TRBJ2-2; V gene: TRBV4-2; clone size: few; D gene: TRBD2; CDR3 DNA: TGTGCCAGCAGCCAAGATTATCTAGCGGGAGCGGTTACCGGGGAGCTGTTTTTT; CDR3 protein: CASSQDYLAGAVTGELFF
J gene: TRBJ2-2; V gene: TRBV12-3/TRBV12-4; clone size: -; D gene: -; CDR3 DNA: TGTGCCAGCAGCCCTCAGCGGGGGGAGCTGTTTTTT; CDR3 protein: CASSPQRGELFF
J gene: TRBJ2-7; V gene: TRBV7-9; clone size: many; D gene: -; CDR3 DNA: TGTGCCAGCAGCTCAGTTCAGGAGTACGAGCAGTACTTC; CDR3 protein: CASSSVQEYEQYF
J gene: TRBJ1-1; V gene: TRBV5-1; clone size: few; D gene: -; CDR3 DNA: TGCGCCAGCAGCGGGGACAACGGAGGCACTGAAGCTTTCTTT; CDR3 protein: CASSGDNGGTEAFF
J gene: TRBJ1-4; V gene: TRBV5-1; clone size: many; D gene: -; CDR3 DNA: TGCGCCAGCAGCTTGGACGGGGCAGGGACTAATGAAAAACTGTTTTTT; CDR3 protein: CASSLDGAGTNEKLFF
J gene: TRBJ2-4; V gene: TRBV12-3/TRBV12-4; clone size: many; D gene: -; CDR3 DNA: TGTGCCAGCAGTTTGGGTGGGAGAGCGAAAAACATTCAGTACTTC; CDR3 protein: CASSLGGRAKNIQYF
J gene: TRBJ2-4; V gene: TRBV2; clone size: few; D gene: TRBD2; CDR3 DNA: TGTGCCAGCATTGCCCGGGAGGGCAAAAACATTCAGTACTTC; CDR3 protein: CASIAREGKNIQYF
J gene: TRBJ1-5; V gene: TRBV11-2; clone size: few; D gene: -; CDR3 DNA: TGTGCCAGCAGCTCGCAGGGATACAATCAGCCCCAGCATTTT; CDR3 protein: CASSSQGYNQPQHF
J gene: TRBJ2-1; V gene: TRBV6-5; clone size: many; D gene: -; CDR3 DNA: TGTGCCAGCAGTTACAACGGATACTCCTACAATGAGCAGTTCTTC; CDR3 protein: CASSYNGYSYNEQFF
J gene: TRBJ2-5; V gene: TRBV7-7; clone size: few; D gene: -; CDR3 DNA: TGTGCCAGCAGCTTAGGAGAATCCGGAGAGACCCAGTACTTC; CDR3 protein: CASSLGESGETQYF